This T cell receptor beta chain was sequenced in a study of shared clonotypes between healthy human individuals. Turning to the study itself: The donor pool was made up of a couple of women and a few men aged 18 to 49. Findings of the study overall: Donor clonotype sharing was expected to depend on sequencing depth. Limited genetic and exposure-history diversity came from having few donors. On the whole, naive subsets had larger estimated richness than memory subsets had.

A word on this clone: Antigen unknown.

TCRdb keeps only in-frame clones here, not all; method: immunoSEQ multiplex PCR. This sample has a few hundred thousand clones, with 95% to 96% found just once. After removal of 6 bases from V and 5 bases from J, the junction contained 12 bases not matched to a gene. The germline gives CDR1 SNHLY, CDR2 FYNNEI. This CDR3 region has 15 residues. Naive CD8 cells, CD45RO-negative and positively selected for CCR7, excluded terminally differentiated effector memory CD45RA+ cells. The sequenced sample was naive CD8+ T cells sorted from blood. The genes are TRBV2 and TRBJ1-2; TRBD1 agrees at 7 bases. This TCR was sampled from a woman aged 30 to 39 in good health. The DNA for the CDR3 is TGTGCCAGCAGCGATCGACAGGGTGAATGGTATGGCTACACCTTC. Its protein product is CASSDRQGEWYGYTF.